This entry features one TCR beta chain sequence. The antigen remains undetermined. CDR3 size: 15 residues. Germline CDR1 LNHDA, CDR2 SQIVND (reference sequence). V was pared by 2 bases and J by 5 bases, with 5 bases of the junction left unmatched. The record originates from a study of OX40 agonist ivuxolimab in advanced cancers. Points from the study as a whole: Partly responding patients at 0.1-3.0 mg/kg showed some of the smallest clonal expansion.

Sequenced by immunoSEQ multiplex PCR; TCRdb stores in-frame clones only, minus some. This sample has approximately 90,000 clones; 80% to 90% occur once, and the top ten carry just under 0.8%. This chain uses TRBV19 with TRBJ2-5, with TRBD2 identical over 10 bases. The sequence came from an adult with an advanced solid tumor such as melanoma, head and neck, liver or kidney cancer. Source: CD4+ or CD8+ T cells sorted from blood, taken in a trial of the OX40 agonist ivuxolimab. The CDR3 spells CASSIRAGGPETQYF. CDR3 nucleotide sequence: TGTGCCAGTAGTATACGAGCGGGGGGGCCTGAGACCCAGTACTTC. Full variable domain (remainder filled in from reference TRBV19 and TRBJ2-5): DGGITQSPKYLFRKEGQNVTLSCEQNLNHDAMYWYRQDPGQGLRLIYYSQIVNDFQKGDIAEGYSVSREKKESFPLTVTSAQKNPTAFYLCASSIRAGGPETQYFGPGTRLLVL.